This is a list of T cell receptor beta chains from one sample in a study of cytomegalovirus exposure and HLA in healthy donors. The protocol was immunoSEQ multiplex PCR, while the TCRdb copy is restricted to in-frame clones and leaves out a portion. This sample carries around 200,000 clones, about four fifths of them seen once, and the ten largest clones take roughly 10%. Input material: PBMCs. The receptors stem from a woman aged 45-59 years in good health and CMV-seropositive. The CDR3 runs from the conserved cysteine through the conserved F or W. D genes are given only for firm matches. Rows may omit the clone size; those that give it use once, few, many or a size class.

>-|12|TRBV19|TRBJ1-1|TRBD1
CASSVGTGEAFF
TGTGCCAGTAGTGTCGGGACAGGGGAAGCTTTCTTT
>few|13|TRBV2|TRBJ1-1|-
CASSVGARAEAFF
TGTGCCAGCAGTGTGGGGGCCCGAGCTGAAGCTTTCTTT
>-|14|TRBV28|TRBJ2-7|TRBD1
CASGGQEGSYEQYF
TGTGCCAGCGGGGGACAGGAAGGGTCCTACGAGCAGTACTTC
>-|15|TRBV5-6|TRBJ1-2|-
CASSLAEQVVYGYTF
TGTGCCAGCAGCTTGGCGGAACAGGTTGTCTATGGCTACACCTTC
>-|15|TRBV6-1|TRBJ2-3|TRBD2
CASSFSGGDTDTQYF
TGTGCCAGCAGTTTTAGCGGGGGGGACACAGATACGCAGTATTTT
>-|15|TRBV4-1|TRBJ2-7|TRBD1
CASSRPGTDSYEQYF
TGCGCCAGCAGCCGTCCCGGGACAGACTCCTACGAGCAGTACTTC
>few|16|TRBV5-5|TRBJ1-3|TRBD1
CASSFGQVHSGNTIYF
TGTGCCAGCAGCTTTGGACAGGTTCACTCTGGAAACACCATATATTTT
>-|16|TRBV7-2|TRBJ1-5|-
CASSLDSRGVREPQHF
TGTGCCAGCAGCTTAGATTCCAGGGGAGTACGGGAGCCCCAGCATTTT
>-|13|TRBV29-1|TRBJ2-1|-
CSVEDTVHNEQFF
TGCAGCGTTGAAGACACAGTGCACAATGAGCAGTTCTTC
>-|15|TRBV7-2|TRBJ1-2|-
CASSLELGRNYGYTF
TGTGCCAGCAGCTTAGAGTTGGGGAGAAACTATGGCTACACCTTC
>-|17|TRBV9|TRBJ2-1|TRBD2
CASSAYPSGGLGDEQFF
TGTGCCAGCAGCGCATATCCTAGCGGGGGGTTGGGGGATGAGCAGTTCTTC
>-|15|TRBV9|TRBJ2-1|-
CASSGGRVRSNEQFF
TGTGCCAGCAGCGGGGGCAGGGTCCGAAGCAATGAGCAGTTCTTC
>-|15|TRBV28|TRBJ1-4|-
CASSLSFVGDEKLFF
TGTGCCAGCAGCCTTAGCTTTGTAGGGGATGAAAAACTGTTTTTT
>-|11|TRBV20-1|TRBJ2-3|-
CSARVADTQYF
TGCAGTGCTAGAGTCGCAGATACGCAGTATTTT
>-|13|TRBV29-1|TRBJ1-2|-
CSAPGQFDYGYTF
TGCAGCGCCCCGGGTCAGTTCGATTATGGCTACACCTTC
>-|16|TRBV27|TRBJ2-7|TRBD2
CASSPLLLAGSYEQYF
TGTGCCAGCAGTCCCCTATTACTAGCGGGGTCCTACGAGCAGTACTTC